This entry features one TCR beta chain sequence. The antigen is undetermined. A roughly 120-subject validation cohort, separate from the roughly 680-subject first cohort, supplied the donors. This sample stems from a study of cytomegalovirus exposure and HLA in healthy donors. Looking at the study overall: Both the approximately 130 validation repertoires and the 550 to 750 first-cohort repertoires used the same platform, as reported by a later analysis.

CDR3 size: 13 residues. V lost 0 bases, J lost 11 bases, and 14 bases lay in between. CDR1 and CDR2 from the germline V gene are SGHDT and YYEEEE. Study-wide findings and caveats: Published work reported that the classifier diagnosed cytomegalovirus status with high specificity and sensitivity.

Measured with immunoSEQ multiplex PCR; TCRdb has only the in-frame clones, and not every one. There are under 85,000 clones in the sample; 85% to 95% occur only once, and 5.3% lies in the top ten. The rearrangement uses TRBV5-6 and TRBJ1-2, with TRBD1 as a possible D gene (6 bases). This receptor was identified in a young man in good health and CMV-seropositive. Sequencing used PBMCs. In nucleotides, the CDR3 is TGTGCCAGCAGCTTGGGGACAGCCGATTTATACACCTTC. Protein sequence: CASSLGTADLYTF.